The entry below describes one TCR beta chain. Its antigen is currently unknown. With the Oncomine TCR Beta short-read assay, DNA from cultured CD4+ T cells was sequenced. From cultured CD4+ T cells, genomic DNA was extracted. TCRdb re-called the PCR reads through MiXCR, storing one row per CDR3 protein. This table has roughly 9,300 distinct CDR3 sequences, 59% appearing once. Treatment given: roughly ten-day PBMC culture with coronavirus spike peptide pools or control peptides (ViraFEST assay). Per well, 1.5 million to 2.5 million PBMCs were cultured in the presence of around 10 IU/ml IL-2 and roughly 10 ug/ml peptide pools. The data stem from a study of vaccination and CD4 T cells after COVID-19. CDR3 size: 12 residues. V lost 4 bases, J lost 3 bases, and 7 bases lay in between. CDR1 and CDR2 from the germline V gene are SGHTA and FQGNSA.

This receptor was identified in a human donor who had recovered from COVID-19. V usage is TRBV7-2 and J usage is TRBJ2-7, with unresolved D. Sequenced material: CD4+ T cells from blood, cultured in vitro. DNA for the CDR3: TGTGCCAGCAGCTCGTACTTCTACGAGCAGTACTTC. As protein: CASSSYFYEQYF.